The 9 T cell receptor beta chains below were found in one sample sequenced in a study of patients and donors after allogeneic stem cell transplantation. TCRdb re-called the RT-PCR reads with MiXCR, one entry per CDR3 protein. This table has approximately 410,000 distinct CDR3 sequences, more than 15% appearing once. Sample: blood, either unsorted or a sorted T cell fraction (not recorded which). These receptor sequences come from a human donor who was either an allogeneic HSCT recipient or a stem cell or donor lymphocyte infusion donor (not recorded which). It is not recorded whose cells these are; they may come from a transplant donor.

This clonotype came up a few times. Here the CDR3 DNA reads TGCAGTGCAATCTCCGGGACAGGGTCATTCAATGAGCAGTTCTTC. Translation: CSAISGTGSFNEQFF. The V and J genes are TRBV20-1 and TRBJ2-1; 9 bases agree with TRBD1. The trim removed 6 bases at V and 6 bases at J, leaving 12 bases unmatched. The CDR3 contains 15 residues. The germline V gene has CDR1 DFQATT and CDR2 SNEGSKA (reference sequence).

The V and J genes are TRBV20-1 and TRBJ2-5; 8 nucleotides line up with TRBD2. This CDR3 contains 13 residues. Trimming at V came to 7 bases and at J to 1 base, leaving 5 bases not matched to a gene. The germline CDR1 and CDR2 sequences are DFQATT and SNEGSKA (reference sequence). This CDR3 is CSGWRGVQETQYF. The CDR3 DNA reads TGCAGTGGGTGGCGGGGGGTCCAAGAGACCCAGTACTTC.

The rearrangement uses TRBV7-3 and TRBJ2-2, with 10 nucleotides matching TRBD1. CDR3 size: 16 residues. V dropped 5 bases and J dropped 2; count of bases not matched to a gene: 5. The germline gives CDR1 SGHTA, CDR2 FQGTGA. The chain's CDR3 is CASSTTGGLNTGELFF. CDR3 in DNA: TGTGCCAGCAGCACGACAGGGGGCTTAAACACCGGGGAGCTGTTTTTT.

The chain is built from TRBV10-3 and TRBJ2-7; D is undetermined. Between the trimmed V and J ends, which lost 3 bases and 0 bases, there was a span of 6 bases. CDR1 ENHRY and CDR2 SYGVKD come from the germline V gene. There are 13 residues in the CDR3. The CDR3 nucleotides are TGTGCCATCAGTGATCGCAGCTCCTACGAGCAGTACTTC. Its translation is CAISDRSSYEQYF.

This chain links TRBV5-4 with TRBJ2-2, with D maybe TRBD2 (5 bases). The CDR3 length is 14 residues. V dropped 1 base and J dropped 5 bases, with 9 bases sitting between them. Germline V CDR1 and CDR2: SGHNT, YYREEE (reference sequence). In DNA, the CDR3 is TGTGCCAGCAGCTTGTTGGGAGTAACCGGGGAGCTGTTTTTT. Amino acid sequence: CASSLLGVTGELFF.

This chain joins TRBV6-5 and TRBJ1-4; possible D gene TRBD1, 5 bases. This CDR3 comprises 14 residues. Trimming took 4 bases from V and 0 from J, leaving 6 bases between them. Germline CDR1 MNHEY, CDR2 SVGAGI. The CDR3 DNA follows: TGTGCCAGCAGTTGGGGGGCAACTAATGAAAAACTGTTTTTT. Amino acid sequence: CASSWGATNEKLFF.

This clonotype appeared a few times. This chain links TRBV5-6 with TRBJ2-7; tentatively, D is TRBD2 (6 bases). V was pared by 2 bases and J by 1 base, with 10 bases between. The CDR3 sequence is 14 residues long. Germline V gene lookup returns CDR1 SGHDT and CDR2 YYEEEE. The CDR3 nucleotides read TGTGCCAGCAGCTTCCCGGAGGGTTCCTACGAGCAGTACTTC. As protein: CASSFPEGSYEQYF.

This chain joins TRBV7-6 and TRBJ1-1; the D is unclear. This CDR3 spans 13 amino acids. Per the germline V gene, CDR1 is SGHVS and CDR2 is FNYEAQ. Trimming shortened V by 1 base and J by 5 bases, and 8 bases separated the two germline ends. This CDR3 is CASSLGRKTEAFF. The CDR3 DNA sequence: TGTGCCAGCAGCTTAGGAAGAAAAACTGAAGCTTTCTTT.

The V and J genes are TRBV11-1 and TRBJ2-7; D is tentatively TRBD1 or TRBD2 (5 bases each). V gave up 7 bases and J gave up 5 bases, with 9 bases separating them. Germline V gene lookup returns CDR1 SGHAT and CDR2 FQDESV (reference sequence). This CDR3 has 11 residues. CDR3 nucleotide sequence: TGTGCCAGCAAGATGGGGGACGAGCAGTACTTC. Translation gives CASKMGDEQYF.